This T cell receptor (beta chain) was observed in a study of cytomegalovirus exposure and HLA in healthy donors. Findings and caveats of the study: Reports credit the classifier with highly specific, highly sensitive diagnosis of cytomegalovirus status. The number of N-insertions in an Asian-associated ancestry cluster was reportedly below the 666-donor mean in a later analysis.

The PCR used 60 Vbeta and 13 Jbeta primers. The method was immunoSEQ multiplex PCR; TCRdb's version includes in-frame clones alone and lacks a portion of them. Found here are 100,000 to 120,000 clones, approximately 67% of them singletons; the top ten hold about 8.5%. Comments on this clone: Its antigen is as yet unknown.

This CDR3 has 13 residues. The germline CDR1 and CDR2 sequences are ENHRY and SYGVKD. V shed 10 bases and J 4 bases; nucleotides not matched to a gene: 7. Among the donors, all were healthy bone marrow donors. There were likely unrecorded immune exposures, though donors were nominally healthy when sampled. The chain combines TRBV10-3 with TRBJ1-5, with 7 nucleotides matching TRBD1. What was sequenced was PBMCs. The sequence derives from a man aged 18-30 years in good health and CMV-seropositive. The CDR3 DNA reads TGTGCCACCGCTCGGGACAGTAATCAGCCCCAGCATTTT. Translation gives CATARDSNQPQHF.